This T cell receptor (beta chain) was sequenced in a study of response to subunit inactivated influenza vaccine. Study-wide findings and caveats: The authors offered the suggestion that each seasonal influenza vaccination recruits few new T cells.

Each CDR3 protein is one row after TCRdb ran MiXCR on the RT-PCR reads. Among over 650,000 distinct CDR3 sequences, 18% were seen once, and the ten largest hold roughly 10%. Trimming removed 8 bases from V and 5 bases from J, with 15 bases in between. Germline values: CDR1 SQVTM, CDR2 ANQGSEA. The CDR3 runs to 12 residues. As concerns this clonotype: The antigen is unknown.

Specimen: PBMCs from blood, collected approximately 5 days after vaccination. This clonotype was obtained from a man aged 45-65 years who received an inactivated influenza vaccine. J is TRBJ2-5 and V is TRBV29-1; D possibly matches TRBD1 or TRBD2 (5 bases each). The CDR3 sequence is CSLTSGTETQYF. The CDR3 nucleotides are TGCAGCCTCACGTCGGGGACGGAGACCCAGTACTTC.